One and the same sample provided the 13 T cell receptor beta chains below, sequenced in a study of blood T cell repertoires in COVID-19. Generated by immunoSEQ multiplex PCR, the TCRdb table keeps only in-frame clones and is missing some. The sample includes 35,000 to 50,000 clones, 84% seen only once; the top ten take about 14%. The sample comprised peripheral blood. These receptors were collected from a man aged 45-65 years with active or convalescent COVID-19.

The V and J genes are TRBV6-5 and TRBJ2-5; D possibly corresponds to TRBD2 (7 bases). The V gene lost 2 bases and the J gene lost 1 base, with 11 bases spanning the gap. Germline lookup yields CDR1 MNHEY and CDR2 SVGAGI. This CDR3 contains 15 residues. CDR3 sequence reads: CASSYRRGPQETQYF. CDR3 in DNA: TGTGCCAGCAGTTACCGGCGGGGGCCCCAAGAGACCCAGTACTTC.

This rearrangement joins TRBV24-1 to TRBJ2-3, with 8 positions matching TRBD1. With 12 bases clipped from V and 3 bases from J, the junction kept 7 bases outside the gene matches. The V gene's germline CDR1 is KGHDR and CDR2 SFDVKD. This CDR3 comprises 13 residues. In DNA form, the CDR3 reads TGTGCCCCAGAACAGGGGGATACAGATACGCAGTATTTT. Amino acids: CAPEQGDTDTQYF.

The gene calls are TRBV11-2 and TRBJ1-4; 11 bases align to TRBD1. After removal of 5 bases from V and 10 bases from J, the junction contained 6 bases not matched to a gene. Germline V gene lookup returns CDR1 SGHAT and CDR2 FQNNGV. The CDR3 extends over 14 amino acids. The CDR3 DNA is TGTGCCAGCAGCGCGGACAGGGGGCATGGAAAACTGTTTTTT. This sequence encodes CASSADRGHGKLFF.

This chain uses TRBV6-1 with TRBJ2-3, with 11 bases identical to TRBD2. The germline V gene encodes CDR1 MNHNS and CDR2 SASEGT. The CDR3 sequence is 15 residues long. The ends lost 3 bases at V and 3 bases at J; junction bases unmatched: 2. The CDR3 here is CASSEGLAETDTQYF. CDR3 in DNA: TGTGCCAGCAGTGAGGGACTAGCGGAGACAGATACGCAGTATTTT.

This clone showed up just a few times. The chain is built from TRBV5-5 and TRBJ2-1; 9 bases are shared with TRBD2. CDR1 and CDR2 from the germline V gene are SGHKS and YYEKEE (reference sequence). CDR3 length: 16 amino acids. The junction had 4 bases not matched to a gene; V was cut back by 0 bases and J by 3 bases. CDR3 amino acids: CASSLARGGYYNEQFF. CDR3 nucleotides: TGTGCCAGCAGCTTGGCGCGGGGGGGCTACTACAATGAGCAGTTCTTC.

This clone was seen more than once but under ten times. The chain is built from TRBV5-6 and TRBJ1-3; D uncertain. Trimming removed 4 bases from V and 2 bases from J, with 13 bases in between. The CDR3 contains 15 residues. From germline, CDR1 is SGHDT and CDR2 YYEEEE. The CDR3 spells CASSPPSRPGNTIYF. CDR3 in DNA: TGTGCCAGCAGCCCCCCGAGTCGCCCTGGAAACACCATATATTTT.

V usage is TRBV5-8 and J usage is TRBJ1-5; 9 bases map to TRBD1. Germline trimming cut 3 bases from V and 7 bases from J; bases unmatched to any gene: 5. The CDR3 loop spans 14 amino acids. In germline, CDR1 is SGHTS, CDR2 YDEGEE. The CDR3 is CASSYTGGLQPQHF. CDR3 coding DNA: TGTGCCAGCAGCTACACAGGGGGCTTACAGCCCCAGCATTTT.

The rearrangement joins TRBV9 to TRBJ2-6; maybe TRBD1 (8 bases). The CDR3 is 17 residues long. The V gene lost 5 bases and the J gene lost 0 bases, with 15 bases spanning the gap. Looked up from germline, CDR1 is SGDLS and CDR2 is YYNGEE. The CDR3 DNA follows: TGTGCCAGCAGGGGAGGGACAGGAGTCTCTGGGGCCAACGTCCTGACTTTC. Its translation is CASRGGTGVSGANVLTF.

The V call is TRBV29-1, the J call TRBJ2-7; D might be TRBD1 (5 bases). This CDR3 comprises 12 residues. Germline-derived CDR1 and CDR2 are SQVTM and ANQGSEA. Trimming removed 4 bases at V and 2 bases at J, with 9 bases between. As DNA, the CDR3 is TGCAGCGTTGTGGACACCACCTACGAGCAGTACTTC. The encoded protein is CSVVDTTYEQYF.

The chain combines TRBV4-1 with TRBJ1-2; D gene unclear. The germline V gene encodes CDR1 MGHRA and CDR2 YSYEKL. Trimming shortened V by 0 bases and J by 8 bases, and 10 bases separated the two germline ends. The CDR3 is 13 residues long. This chain's CDR3 is CASSQDPGVGYTF. The CDR3 DNA reads TGCGCCAGCAGCCAAGATCCCGGGGTCGGCTACACCTTC.

J is TRBJ1-5 and V is TRBV27; tentative D call: TRBD1 (5 bases). The CDR3 runs 17 residues. CDR1 is MNHEY and CDR2 is SMNVEV in the germline V gene (reference sequence). Trimming cost V 5 bases and J 2 bases, with 19 bases left between them. This CDR3 is CASSTRPRGSGNQPQHF. The DNA of the CDR3 is TGTGCCAGCAGTACCCGGCCACGGGGGTCGGGCAATCAGCCCCAGCATTTT.

The chain combines TRBV6-6 with TRBJ2-1; 10 nucleotides align to TRBD2. In germline, CDR1 is MNHNY, CDR2 SVGAGI (reference sequence). CDR3 length equals 14 residues. V dropped 6 bases and J dropped 6; count of bases not matched to a gene: 5. CDR3 sequence: CASRTSGARNEQFF. The CDR3 coding sequence is TGTGCCAGCAGAACTAGCGGGGCTCGCAATGAGCAGTTCTTC.

The gene calls are TRBV15 and TRBJ1-6, with D unresolved. The CDR3 sequence is 16 residues long. The germline V gene encodes CDR1 LNHNV and CDR2 YYDKDF (reference sequence). V lost 0 bases to trimming and J lost 7 bases, with 13 bases between them. This CDR3 is CATSRDIGGRNSPLHF. For the CDR3, the DNA is TGTGCCACCAGCAGAGATATCGGCGGGAGAAATTCACCCCTCCACTTT.